The clone carrying this T cell receptor (beta chain) was found a few times. The CDR3 contains 15 residues. Trimming took 6 bases from V and 7 from J; bases not matched to a gene: 12. From germline, CDR1 is SGHTA and CDR2 FQGNSA. The data are from a study of cytomegalovirus exposure and HLA in healthy donors. The PCR was carried out with 60 Vbeta primers and 13 Jbeta primers. Data came from immunoSEQ multiplex PCR; TCRdb stores just in-frame clones and leaves some out. The sample holds 90,000 to 150,000 clones, roughly 65% seen once. This chain joins TRBV7-2 and TRBJ1-5; 7 bases map to TRBD1. This clonotype was obtained from a man between 40 and 49 years old in good health and CMV-seropositive. The sample was PBMCs. Here the CDR3 DNA reads TGTGCCAGCAGTTCTCAGGGGGGCCGGGGACAGCCCCAGCATTTT. Residues: CASSSQGGRGQPQHF.